The 20 T cell receptor beta chains below were found in one sample sequenced in a study of cytomegalovirus exposure and HLA in healthy donors. In the PCR, 60 Vbeta and 13 Jbeta primers were used. Assay used: immunoSEQ multiplex PCR; TCRdb lists only in-frame clones, some missing. The table gives nearly 200,000 clones; the top ten clones make up 0.74% of it. The sample was PBMCs. The receptors originated from a boy between 5 and 17 years old in good health and CMV-seronegative.

This chain connects TRBV30 to TRBJ1-3; D is possibly TRBD1 (6 bases). CDR3 size: 14 residues. Germline-derived CDR1 and CDR2 are GTSNPN and SVGIG (reference sequence). Trimming stripped 5 bases from V and 2 bases from J, with 13 bases between. The CDR3 sequence: CAWSRAGAGNTIYF. Written as DNA, the CDR3 is TGTGCCTGGTCCCGAGCAGGGGCTGGAAACACCATATATTTT.

The CDR3 DNA sequence: TGTGCCAGCAGTTATGGCTGGACCGAGGGCGAGCAGTACTTC. Protein sequence: CASSYGWTEGEQYF. The V call is TRBV6-5, the J call TRBJ2-7; a weak D match, TRBD2 (5 bases). V shed 3 bases and J shed 6 bases, with 15 bases lying between them. Germline V gene data show CDR1 as MNHEY and CDR2 as SVGAGI. This CDR3 region has 14 residues.

V gene TRBV6-5 combines with J gene TRBJ1-5; 9 positions agree with TRBD1. V trimming: 5 bases; J trimming: 2 bases; junction bases outside the gene matches: 4. The length of the CDR3 is 15 residues. Germline lookup yields CDR1 MNHEY and CDR2 SVGAGI. CDR3 nucleotide sequence: TGTGCCAGCAGTAAGGACAGGGGTGGCAATCAGCCCCAGCATTTT. Its translation is CASSKDRGGNQPQHF.

The genes are TRBV7-9 and TRBJ2-1; no definite D call. Germline CDR1 and CDR2: SEHNR and FQNEAQ (reference sequence). The V and J ends lost 7 bases and 9 bases respectively, with 16 bases between them. The CDR3 length is 13 residues. The CDR3 coding sequence is TGTGCCAGCAACAACCCGGGTAGTGGTGAGCAGTTCTTC. It is translated as CASNNPGSGEQFF.

With respect to this clone: At one of its ends the junction is not consistent with the germline gene, which may arise from a read error. The chain uses TRBV5-4 and TRBJ1-1; TRBD1 might be the D (6 bases). The CDR3 has 12 amino acids. Germline CDR1 is SGHNT and CDR2 is YYREEE (reference sequence). CDR3 nucleotide sequence: TGTGCCAGCAGTTTGGACAGTACTGAAGCTTTCTTT. Translating it yields CASSLDSTEAFF.

J is TRBJ1-2 and V is TRBV5-1; D uncertain. Germline CDR1 and CDR2: SGHRS and YFSETQ. The CDR3 contains 14 residues. V was pared by 0 bases and J by 1 base, with 7 bases between. The CDR3 sequence is CASSLGHINYGYTF. The CDR3 DNA follows: TGCGCCAGCAGCTTGGGACACATTAACTATGGCTACACCTTC.

The rearrangement links TRBV6-1 to TRBJ1-1, with 8 bases fitting TRBD1. CDR3 length: 13 residues. V shed 4 bases, J shed 11 bases, and the junction held 9 bases outside the gene matches. Germline-derived CDR1 and CDR2 are MNHNS and SASEGT. The CDR3 sequence is CASSAAGGRRAFF. The DNA of the CDR3 is TGTGCCAGCAGTGCGGCAGGGGGCCGGCGGGCTTTCTTT.

In nucleotides, the CDR3 is TGTGCCAGCAGTCAGAGCGGAGGCGAGCAGTACTTC. Its protein product is CASSQSGGEQYF. The chain joins TRBV28 to TRBJ2-7; possibly TRBD2 for D (5 bases). Germline V gene sequence: CDR1 MDHEN, CDR2 SYDVKM. The CDR3 runs 12 residues. V was cut by 5 bases and J by 6 bases, with 11 bases left in between.

The J gene is TRBJ2-5, the V gene TRBV29-1; D gene ambiguous. The J call is uncertain, as TRBJ2-7 better fits the DNA end. Germline CDR1 is SQVTM and CDR2 is ANQGSEA. There are 11 residues in the CDR3. The chain's CDR3 is CSVERGYEQYF. CDR3 bases: TGCAGCGTTGAAAGAGGCTACGAGCAGTACTTC.

The chain links TRBV2 to TRBJ2-7, with 12 positions matching TRBD1. The CDR3 runs 15 residues. In germline, CDR1 is SNHLY, CDR2 FYNNEI. The CDR3 DNA is TGTGCCAGCAGCTCCTTGGGGACAGGGGGCCAGAACCCTAAGGTC. It yields the protein CASSSLGTGGQNPKV.

V gene TRBV5-6 combines with J gene TRBJ2-5; 9 positions match TRBD2. The V and J ends lost 0 bases and 9 bases, in that order; junction bases with no gene match: 6. CDR1 is SGHDT and CDR2 is YYEEEE in the germline V gene. This CDR3 spans 14 amino acids. The CDR3 sequence: CASSLGSSGVPQYF. The CDR3 region has the DNA TGTGCCAGCAGCTTGGGGTCTAGCGGGGTGCCCCAGTACTTC.

V and J are TRBV7-6 and TRBJ2-2; tentatively, D is TRBD1 (5 bases). Germline CDR1 and CDR2: SGHVS and FNYEAQ. Trimming removed 4 bases from V and 4 bases from J, with 10 bases in between. There are 14 residues in the CDR3. The CDR3 region is CASSSSTGTGELFF. The CDR3 DNA follows: TGTGCCAGCAGCTCTTCCACAGGCACCGGGGAGCTGTTTTTT.

This rearrangement joins TRBV27 to TRBJ1-2; the match to TRBD1 covers 8 bases. The trim removed 8 bases at V and 5 bases at J, leaving 10 bases unmatched. Germline-derived CDR1 and CDR2 are MNHEY and SMNVEV (reference sequence). This CDR3 spans 14 amino acids. The CDR3 nucleotides are TGTGCCAGCGGGAGCAGGGGGCGCGAGTATGGCTACACCTTC. Its translation: CASGSRGREYGYTF.

CDR3 nucleotides: TGTGCCAGCAGCTTAGCGCGGGAGATCACTGAAGCTTTCTTT. Translated, it gives CASSLAREITEAFF. The chain employs TRBV7-9 and TRBJ1-1; D not resolved. Trimming left V 0 bases short and J 4 bases short, with 9 bases between. From germline, CDR1 is SEHNR and CDR2 FQNEAQ (reference sequence). The CDR3 runs to 14 residues.

The chain links TRBV19 to TRBJ2-5; a possible D gene is TRBD2 (6 bases). Trimming cost V 5 bases and J 3 bases, with 19 bases left between them. Germline assignment: CDR1 LNHDA and CDR2 SQIVND (reference sequence). There are 16 residues in the CDR3. CDR3 loop: CASSARRGGGKETQYF. Here the CDR3 DNA reads TGTGCCAGTAGTGCCCGTAGGGGAGGAGGGAAAGAGACCCAGTACTTC.

This chain connects TRBV28 to TRBJ2-5, with a weak D call TRBD2 (6 bases). V was cut by 3 bases and J by 5 bases, with 10 bases left in between. This CDR3 has 13 amino acids. Per germline, CDR1 MDHEN and CDR2 SYDVKM. In DNA form, the CDR3 reads TGTGCCAGCAGTTTCCGGGGGATGGAGACCCAGTACTTC. Translating it yields CASSFRGMETQYF.

V and J are TRBV14 and TRBJ1-2; D unclear. Trimming removed 2 bases at V and 6 bases at J, with 10 bases between. The CDR3 contains 13 residues. Germline V CDR1 and CDR2: SGHDN, FVKESK. The CDR3 DNA reads as TGTGCCAGCAGCCAATATCTAAACGATGGCTACACCTTC. Translating it yields CASSQYLNDGYTF.

The genes are TRBV11-3 and TRBJ2-1, with 9 bases identical to TRBD1. V gave up 5 bases and J gave up 5 bases; unmatched junction bases: 10. Germline lookup yields CDR1 SGHNT and CDR2 YENEEA. The CDR3 spans 16 residues. CDR3 sequence reads: CASSTTWTGADNEQFF. The CDR3 region has the DNA TGTGCCAGCAGCACGACCTGGACAGGGGCGGACAATGAGCAGTTCTTC.

The V and J genes are TRBV2 and TRBJ1-2, with TRBD1 as a possible D gene (6 bases). Per the germline V gene, CDR1 is SNHLY and CDR2 is FYNNEI. CDR3 size: 13 residues. V dropped 5 bases and J dropped 4 bases, with 11 bases sitting between them. CDR3 protein: CASSSNRAYGYTF. The CDR3 region has the DNA TGTGCCAGCAGTTCGAACAGGGCCTATGGCTACACCTTC.

The chain links TRBV6-5 to TRBJ1-1; 8 nucleotides align to TRBD1. The V gene's germline CDR1 is MNHEY and CDR2 SVGAGI. Trimming at V came to 0 bases and at J to 6 bases, leaving 6 bases not matched to a gene. CDR3 length: 15 amino acids. CDR3 amino acids: CASSYSRQGAAEAFF. Here the CDR3 DNA reads TGTGCCAGCAGTTACTCGAGGCAGGGGGCCGCTGAAGCTTTCTTT.